This is a list of T cell receptor beta chains from one sample in a study of immune evolution from preneoplasia to lung adenocarcinoma. The assay was immunoSEQ multiplex PCR, and TCRdb's table has in-frame clones only and misses some. Found here are fewer than 3,000 clones, roughly 76% of them singletons; the top ten hold approximately 5%. The sequenced material came from FFPE invasive lung adenocarcinoma tissue. The receptors originated from a person between 55 and 80 years old with invasive lung adenocarcinoma. CDR3s include the opening cysteine and the closing phenylalanine or tryptophan. Clone sizes are given selectively: once, few, many, or a class where the clone is expanded.

j_call | clone_size | v_call | cdr3_aa
TRBJ2-2 | . | TRBV6-6 | CASSYLAGAAGELFF
TRBJ2-3 | . | TRBV7-2 | CASSEVIGDTQYF
TRBJ1-4 | . | TRBV15 | CATSSRGVTNEKLFF
TRBJ2-3 | . | TRBV5-5 | CASSSGHRHF
TRBJ2-2 | . | TRBV2 | CASSESGRYEDTGELFF
TRBJ2-2 | . | TRBV5-4 | CASSRGQVLSGGELFF
TRBJ1-2 | . | TRBV9 | CASSGDRKGYGYTF
TRBJ2-7 | once | TRBV27 | CASSFIGGIYEQYF
TRBJ2-1 | few | TRBV7-8 | CASSSGLAVGNEQFF
TRBJ2-4 | . | TRBV5-1 | CSSSFGSSDIQYF
TRBJ2-7 | . | TRBV10-3 | CAISRPSTDSYEQYF
TRBJ2-5 | . | TRBV21-1 | CASSKGRLAGGKGAQYF
TRBJ2-1 | . | TRBV29-1 | CSVEGLASAQNEQFF
TRBJ1-5 | . | TRBV28 | CASNIRRGTGNQPQHF
TRBJ2-3 | . | TRBV29-1 | CSVNRWGGETDTQYF
TRBJ1-1 | . | TRBV9 | CASSVEGGKAFF